This T cell receptor (beta chain) was documented in a study of T-cell memory formation after mild COVID-19. Only one count was recorded for this clonotype. This CDR3 region has 13 residues. V dropped 11 bases and J dropped 3 bases, with 17 bases sitting between them. Germline loops: CDR1 ENHRY, CDR2 SYGVKD. With constant-segment primers, 5'RACE yielded cDNA libraries of TCR alpha and TCR beta that carried sample barcodes and UMIs. Each CDR3 protein gets one entry after TCRdb re-called the 5' RACE reads with MiXCR. The top ten clones hold 20% to 25% of a sample with a few hundred thousand distinct CDR3 sequences, about 15% of them seen once.

This clonotype was obtained from a young man who had mild COVID-19 (a few samples of this study predate the infection). Cell type and time point are not known. The chain has TRBV10-3 and TRBJ2-7; D gene unclear. The specimen was PBMCs or a T cell subset sorted from them (not recorded which). The CDR3 sequence: CAAGRTGDYEQYF. DNA of the CDR3: TGTGCCGCAGGACGGACGGGTGACTACGAGCAGTACTTC.